This TCR beta chain was sequenced during a study of T cell changes during pregnancy in multiple sclerosis. CDR3 length equals 14 residues. V shed 3 bases and J shed 5 bases, with 13 bases lying between them. Germline-derived CDR1 and CDR2 are MNHNS and SASEGT. Using immunoSEQ multiplex PCR, the repertoire was profiled, and TCRdb retains in-frame clones only, with some absent. The sample consists of about 69,000 clones, under 95% of them appearing once. There are a few counts of this clone. This chain uses TRBV6-1 with TRBJ1-2, with D uncertain. The sample in question was peripheral blood, obtained in the third trimester of pregnancy. The origin of this receptor is a female donor with multiple sclerosis, enrolled in a pregnancy study. Here the CDR3 reads CASSEGGGIYGYTF. CDR3 nucleotide sequence: TGTGCCAGCAGTGAGGGAGGAGGGATTTATGGCTACACCTTC.